This TCR beta chain was identified in a study of PD-1 blockade in mismatch repair-deficient tumors. All patients were mismatch repair deficient, assessed by either PCR or immunohistochemistry. TCR sequencing covered three patients who responded to pembrolizumab. Some clones are missing from TCRdb's copy, which holds only in-frame ones; the method was immunoSEQ multiplex PCR. The sample has approximately 100,000 clones; 70% to 85% are singletons. Study findings and constraints: Rapid post-treatment expansion, then contraction, generally preceding radiologic response, marked tumor-resident clones.

Remarks on this clone: Its target is unknown.

Material: peripheral blood, obtained 36 weeks after starting pembrolizumab. This TCR came from an adult with mismatch repair-deficient cancer.

As DNA, the CDR3 is TGTGCCAGCAGCTACGTGGCTGGGCGTCTGGGCACAGATACGCAGTATTTT. This translates into CASSYVAGRLGTDTQYF. The chain carries TRBV5-8 and TRBJ2-3; D remains unclear. The ends were cut back, 3 bases at V and 1 base at J, with 18 bases in the middle. CDR1 and CDR2 (germline): SGHTS, YDEGEE. The CDR3 runs to 17 residues.